Listed here are 13 T cell receptor beta chains from one sample, sequenced in a study of blood T cell repertoires in COVID-19. The assay was immunoSEQ multiplex PCR, and TCRdb's table has in-frame clones only and misses some. Among 120,000 or so clones listed, around nine tenths were seen once. The sample comprised peripheral blood. These receptors were obtained from a human donor in a cohort sampled during active COVID-19.

The chain employs TRBV7-9 and TRBJ2-1, with TRBD2 as a possible D gene (5 bases). The CDR3 has 15 residues. With 2 bases removed from V and 9 bases from J, the gap between germline ends came to 17 bases. Germline loops: CDR1 SEHNR, CDR2 FQNEAQ (reference sequence). The CDR3 DNA is TGTGCCAGCAGCTTAATGCGACTACACCCGTTTGAGCAGTTCTTC. This translates into CASSLMRLHPFEQFF.

The chain employs TRBV5-1 and TRBJ1-1; D gene unclear. The CDR3 consists of 15 residues. Germline V CDR1 and CDR2: SGHRS, YFSETQ. Trimming cost V 2 bases and J 6 bases, with 17 bases left between them. CDR3 sequence reads: CASSLSGKVLSEAFF. CDR3 DNA: TGCGCCAGCAGCTTATCGGGGAAGGTTTTGTCTGAAGCTTTCTTT.

The chain carries TRBV9 and TRBJ2-1; 15 nucleotides agree with TRBD2. With V trimmed by 4 bases and J by 10 bases, 9 bases remained unmatched. The CDR3 has 16 residues. The germline V gene encodes CDR1 SGDLS and CDR2 YYNGEE. CDR3 protein: CASSFRTSGGAGEQFF. The CDR3 bases are TGTGCCAGCAGCTTCCGGACTAGCGGGGGGGCAGGGGAGCAGTTCTTC.

The chain carries TRBV5-1 and TRBJ2-5; tentative D call: TRBD1 (5 bases). CDR3 size: 14 residues. Trimming stripped 7 bases from V and 5 bases from J, with 18 bases between. Per the germline V gene, CDR1 is SGHRS and CDR2 is YFSETQ. CDR3 nucleotide sequence: TGCGCCAGCCAATATGACCAGGGTTTTGAGACCCAGTACTTC. It is translated as CASQYDQGFETQYF.

This sequence joins TRBV4-1 and TRBJ2-3; D not resolved. This CDR3 has 16 residues. Deletions cut 1 base from V and 1 base from J, with 12 bases between. Germline CDR1 reads MGHRA; CDR2 reads YSYEKL. The DNA of the CDR3 is TGCGCCAGCAGCCAAGCAGCGTCTCTCGGCACAGATACGCAGTATTTT. It yields the protein CASSQAASLGTDTQYF.

This chain joins TRBV25-1 and TRBJ1-1; D is perhaps TRBD1 (5 bases). Trimming stripped 3 bases from V and 5 bases from J, with 16 bases between. Germline CDR1 and CDR2: MGHDK and SYGVNS. The CDR3 loop spans 15 amino acids. In nucleotides, the CDR3 is TGTGCCAGCAGTGATGGGCCAGGGAGGAGGACTGAAGCTTTCTTT. Translating gives CASSDGPGRRTEAFF.

The chain employs TRBV6-5 and TRBJ2-5, with 9 bases fitting TRBD2. Germline CDR1 reads MNHEY; CDR2 reads SVGAGI. There are 15 residues in the CDR3. Trimming removed 7 bases from V and 4 bases from J; junction bases left unmatched: 10. The CDR3 loop is CASTVSGSGRETQYF. In DNA, the CDR3 is TGTGCCAGCACGGTTAGCGGGAGTGGGAGAGAGACCCAGTACTTC.

The chain employs TRBV7-9 and TRBJ1-2; D is unclear. The V and J ends lost 5 bases and 4 bases respectively, with 8 bases between them. The CDR3 consists of 12 residues. CDR1 and CDR2 from the germline V gene are SEHNR and FQNEAQ (reference sequence). The CDR3: CASSVRSYGYTF. In nucleotides, the CDR3 is TGTGCCAGCAGCGTGAGATCCTATGGCTACACCTTC. Using reference TRBV7-9 and TRBJ1-2 for the parts outside the CDR3, the full variable domain is DTGVSQNPRHKITKRGQNVTFRCDPISEHNRLYWYRQTLGQGPEFLTYFQNEAQLEKSRLLSDRFSAERPKGSFSTLEIQRTEQGDSAMYLCASSVRSYGYTFGSGTRLTVV.

The V and J genes are TRBV19 and TRBJ2-7; TRBD1 matches 7 bases. Germline CDR1 LNHDA, CDR2 SQIVND (reference sequence). Trimming removed 3 bases from V and 4 bases from J; junction bases left unmatched: 6. The CDR3 loop spans 14 amino acids. CDR3 sequence reads: CASSIGTARYEQYF. The DNA of the CDR3 is TGTGCCAGTAGTATCGGGACAGCGAGGTACGAGCAGTACTTC.

A word on this clone: This sample also contains other DNA sequences that code for the same CDR3. The chain combines TRBV11-2 with TRBJ2-5; D gene ambiguous. Germline CDR1 is SGHAT and CDR2 is FQNNGV. This CDR3 has 12 amino acids. Between the trimmed V and J ends, which lost 4 bases and 5 bases, there was a span of 8 bases. The chain's CDR3 is CASSSSGETQYF. The CDR3 nucleotides read TGTGCCAGCAGCTCCTCTGGCGAGACCCAGTACTTC.

Remarks on this clone: The junction differs from germline at one of its ends, possibly a read error. V is TRBV7-7 and J is TRBJ2-1; 10 positions agree with TRBD2. The CDR3 runs to 16 residues. Per the germline V gene, CDR1 is SSHAT and CDR2 is FNYEAQ (reference sequence). CDR3 coding DNA: TGTGCTAGCAGCCCCACCGGGACTAGCGTCGCCGGTGAGCAGTTCTTC. Encoded protein: CASSPTGTSVAGEQFF.

V gene TRBV2 combines with J gene TRBJ2-1, with 7 nucleotides matching TRBD1. J gave up 4 bases and V 4 bases, and 4 bases lay outside the gene matches. This CDR3 has 14 amino acids. Germline CDR1 SNHLY, CDR2 FYNNEI. This CDR3 reads CASSGRDRYNEQFF. CDR3 coding DNA: TGTGCCAGCAGTGGAAGGGACAGATACAATGAGCAGTTCTTC.

This clone has at least ten counts. This chain connects TRBV28 to TRBJ1-2; D remains unclear. Trimming stripped 7 bases from V and 2 bases from J, with 11 bases between. The CDR3 runs to 13 residues. Looked up from germline, CDR1 is MDHEN and CDR2 is SYDVKM. This chain's CDR3 is CASTLAANYGYTF. In nucleotides, the CDR3 is TGTGCCAGCACACTCGCAGCGAACTATGGCTACACCTTC.